The rows below give T cell receptor beta chains drawn from one sample of a study of spatial heterogeneity in lung cancer. TCRdb processed the 5' RACE reads anew with MiXCR; each CDR3 protein has one entry. The table lists roughly 17,000 distinct CDR3 sequences, approximately 9.1% of them singletons. The specimen was PBMCs, collected at follow-up. These TCRs come from a female donor with early-stage non-small cell lung cancer. The CDR3 runs from the conserved cysteine through the conserved F or W. Each record gives: clone size, J gene, D gene, V gene, CDR3 protein, CDR3 DNA. The D gene is left open where the match is weak. Clone size, where shown, is once, few, many, or a class for clones that have expanded.

clone_size: many
j_call: TRBJ2-7
d_call: TRBD1
v_call: TRBV6-6
cdr3_aa: CASSGGGQGMVYEQYF
cdr3_nt: TGTGCCAGCAGTGGGGGCGGACAGGGGATGGTCTACGAGCAGTACTTC

clone_size: many
j_call: TRBJ1-1
d_call: NA
v_call: TRBV28
cdr3_aa: CASSSGENTEAFF
cdr3_nt: TGTGCCAGCAGTTCGGGGGAGAACACTGAAGCTTTCTTT

clone_size: many
j_call: TRBJ1-5
d_call: NA
v_call: TRBV12-3/TRBV12-4
cdr3_aa: CASSLRAGQQPQHF
cdr3_nt: TGTGCCAGCAGTTTAAGGGCAGGGCAGCAGCCCCAGCATTTT

clone_size: NA
j_call: TRBJ2-2
d_call: NA
v_call: TRBV4-1
cdr3_aa: CASSQARRSGELFF
cdr3_nt: TGCGCCAGCAGCCAAGCTAGACGTTCCGGGGAGCTGTTTTTT

clone_size: many
j_call: TRBJ2-7
d_call: NA
v_call: TRBV27
cdr3_aa: CASSLFDGGRYEQYF
cdr3_nt: TGTGCCAGCAGTTTATTTGACGGGGGCAGGTACGAGCAGTACTTC

clone_size: many
j_call: TRBJ2-3
d_call: TRBD2
v_call: TRBV11-2
cdr3_aa: CASSFMRGGQDTQYF
cdr3_nt: TGTGCCAGCAGCTTCATGCGGGGGGGTCAAGATACGCAGTATTTT

clone_size: NA
j_call: TRBJ1-2
d_call: NA
v_call: TRBV3-1
cdr3_aa: CASSRTTGNGYTF
cdr3_nt: TGTGCCAGCAGCCGTACGACGGGGAATGGCTACACCTTC

clone_size: many
j_call: TRBJ1-1
d_call: NA
v_call: TRBV6-5
cdr3_aa: CASSYSGGEMNTEAFF
cdr3_nt: TGTGCCAGCAGTTACTCTGGAGGGGAGATGAACACTGAAGCTTTCTTT

clone_size: many
j_call: TRBJ2-1
d_call: NA
v_call: TRBV10-3
cdr3_aa: CAISEFSGSGEQFF
cdr3_nt: TGTGCCATCAGTGAATTCTCCGGTTCCGGGGAGCAGTTCTTC

clone_size: many
j_call: TRBJ1-1
d_call: NA
v_call: TRBV27
cdr3_aa: CASSFARGSTEAFF
cdr3_nt: TGTGCCAGCAGTTTCGCCAGGGGTAGCACTGAAGCTTTCTTT

clone_size: NA
j_call: TRBJ1-5
d_call: NA
v_call: TRBV6-5
cdr3_aa: CASSYTERWPQHF
cdr3_nt: TGTGCCAGCAGTTACACGGAAAGGTGGCCCCAGCATTTT

clone_size: NA
j_call: TRBJ1-1
d_call: TRBD1
v_call: TRBV30
cdr3_aa: CAWSVLNRGTEAFF
cdr3_nt: TGTGCCTGGAGTGTGTTAAACAGGGGGACTGAAGCTTTCTTT

clone_size: NA
j_call: TRBJ2-7
d_call: TRBD1
v_call: TRBV10-3
cdr3_aa: CAIWSRGLDEQYF
cdr3_nt: TGTGCCATTTGGAGCAGGGGGCTAGACGAGCAGTACTTC

clone_size: NA
j_call: TRBJ1-2
d_call: NA
v_call: TRBV19
cdr3_aa: CASSIEERGYTF
cdr3_nt: TGTGCCAGTAGTATTGAGGAGAGAGGCTACACCTTC

clone_size: many
j_call: TRBJ1-3
d_call: TRBD1
v_call: TRBV7-2
cdr3_aa: CASSPFLTGTYSGNTIYF
cdr3_nt: TGTGCCAGCAGCCCATTCTTGACAGGGACCTACTCTGGAAACACCATATATTTT

clone_size: many
j_call: TRBJ2-1
d_call: TRBD2
v_call: TRBV6-1
cdr3_aa: CASSRLAGQSYNEQFF
cdr3_nt: TGTGCCAGCAGCCGACTAGCGGGGCAATCCTACAATGAGCAGTTCTTC

clone_size: many
j_call: TRBJ2-5
d_call: NA
v_call: TRBV7-2
cdr3_aa: CASSPRGNRQETQYF
cdr3_nt: TGTGCCAGCAGCCCCCGGGGCAACAGACAAGAGACCCAGTACTTC

clone_size: many
j_call: TRBJ2-3
d_call: NA
v_call: TRBV19
cdr3_aa: CASSPRLGDTQYF
cdr3_nt: TGTGCCAGTAGCCCTCGGCTAGGGGATACGCAGTATTTT

clone_size: NA
j_call: TRBJ1-5
d_call: NA
v_call: TRBV9
cdr3_aa: CASSQDSNQPQHF
cdr3_nt: TGTGCCAGCAGCCAGGATAGCAATCAGCCCCAGCATTTT

clone_size: many
j_call: TRBJ2-3
d_call: NA
v_call: TRBV12-3/TRBV12-4
cdr3_aa: CASRGTDYTDTQYF
cdr3_nt: TGTGCCAGCAGGGGGACGGACTATACAGATACGCAGTATTTT

clone_size: many
j_call: TRBJ1-2
d_call: NA
v_call: TRBV12-2
cdr3_aa: CASRSRRPSHYGYTF
cdr3_nt: TGTGCAAGTCGCTCTCGACGCCCTTCTCACTATGGCTACACCTTC

clone_size: many
j_call: TRBJ1-4
d_call: NA
v_call: TRBV2
cdr3_aa: CASSRVLSTNEKLFF
cdr3_nt: TGTGCCAGCAGCCGGGTCCTATCAACTAATGAAAAACTGTTTTTT

clone_size: few
j_call: TRBJ2-3
d_call: NA
v_call: TRBV4-3
cdr3_aa: CASSPQKGGVGGTDTQYF
cdr3_nt: TGCGCCAGCAGCCCTCAGAAGGGGGGAGTCGGGGGCACAGATACGCAGTATTTT

clone_size: few
j_call: TRBJ1-3
d_call: NA
v_call: TRBV20-1
cdr3_aa: CSASLTSSGNTIYF
cdr3_nt: TGCAGTGCTAGTCTCACCAGCTCTGGAAACACCATATATTTT

clone_size: many
j_call: TRBJ2-1
d_call: TRBD2
v_call: TRBV12-3/TRBV12-4
cdr3_aa: CASSPGLAGEQFF
cdr3_nt: TGTGCCAGCAGTCCGGGACTAGCCGGGGAGCAGTTCTTC

clone_size: many
j_call: TRBJ1-1
d_call: NA
v_call: TRBV20-1
cdr3_aa: CSARDGSYTEAFF
cdr3_nt: TGCAGTGCTAGAGACGGGAGTTACACTGAAGCTTTCTTT

clone_size: few
j_call: TRBJ2-5
d_call: NA
v_call: TRBV12-3/TRBV12-4
cdr3_aa: CASSLARGKLETQYF
cdr3_nt: TGTGCCAGCAGTTTAGCGCGGGGTAAATTGGAGACCCAGTACTTC

clone_size: few
j_call: TRBJ2-5
d_call: NA
v_call: TRBV12-3/TRBV12-4
cdr3_aa: CASSFEETQYF
cdr3_nt: TGTGCCAGCAGTTTTGAGGAGACCCAGTACTTC

clone_size: few
j_call: TRBJ1-5
d_call: NA
v_call: TRBV12-3/TRBV12-4
cdr3_aa: CASSLEGQPQHF
cdr3_nt: TGTGCCAGCAGTTTGGAGGGTCAGCCCCAGCATTTT

clone_size: many
j_call: TRBJ2-3
d_call: NA
v_call: TRBV11-2
cdr3_aa: CASSLGTYTDTQYF
cdr3_nt: TGTGCCAGCAGCTTGGGAACTTACACAGATACGCAGTATTTT